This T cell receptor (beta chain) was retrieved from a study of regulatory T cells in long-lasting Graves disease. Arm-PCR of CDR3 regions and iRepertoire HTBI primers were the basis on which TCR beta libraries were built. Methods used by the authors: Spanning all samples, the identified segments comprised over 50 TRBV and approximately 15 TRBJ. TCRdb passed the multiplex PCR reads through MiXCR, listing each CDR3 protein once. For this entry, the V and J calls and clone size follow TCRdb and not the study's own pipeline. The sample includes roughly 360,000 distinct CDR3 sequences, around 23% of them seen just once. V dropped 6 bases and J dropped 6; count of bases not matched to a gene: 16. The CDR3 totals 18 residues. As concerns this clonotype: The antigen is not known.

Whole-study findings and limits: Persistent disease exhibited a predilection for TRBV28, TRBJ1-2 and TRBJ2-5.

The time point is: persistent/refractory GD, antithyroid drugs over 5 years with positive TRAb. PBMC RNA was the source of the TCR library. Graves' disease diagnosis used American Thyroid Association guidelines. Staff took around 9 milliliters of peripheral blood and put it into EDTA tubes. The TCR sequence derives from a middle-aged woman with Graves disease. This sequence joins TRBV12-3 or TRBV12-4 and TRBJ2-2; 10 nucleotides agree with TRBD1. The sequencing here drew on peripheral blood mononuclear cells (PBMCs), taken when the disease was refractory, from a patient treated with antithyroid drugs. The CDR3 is CASRPSGDRGGFSGELFF. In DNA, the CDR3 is TGTGCCAGCAGGCCGTCGGGGGACAGGGGAGGATTTTCCGGGGAGCTGTTTTTT.